The 12 T cell receptor beta chains presented below share a single source sample, sequenced in a study of cytomegalovirus exposure and HLA in healthy donors. The PCR ran on 60 Vbeta and 13 Jbeta primers. Clones were sequenced by immunoSEQ multiplex PCR, and TCRdb holds only the in-frame ones, with some missing. Of 90,000 to 100,000 clones in the sample, just under 80% are singletons; the top ten hold around 3.2%. The sequencing sample was made of PBMCs. The receptors were gathered from a woman aged 40 to 49 in good health and CMV-seronegative.

The genes are TRBV28 and TRBJ2-7, with TRBD1 matching over 7 bases. Per germline, CDR1 MDHEN and CDR2 SYDVKM. The CDR3 is 15 amino acids. Trimming at V came to 3 bases and at J to 2 bases, leaving 7 bases not matched to a gene. The DNA of the CDR3 is TGTGCCAGCAGTTTTGTAGACAGGGACACCTACGAGCAGTACTTC. Translation gives CASSFVDRDTYEQYF. The variable domain in full, completed from reference TRBV28 and TRBJ2-7, reads DVKVTQSSRYLVKRTGEKVFLECVQDMDHENMFWYRQDPGLGLRLIYFSYDVKMKEKGDIPEGYSVSREKKERFSLILESASTNQTSMYLCASSFVDRDTYEQYFGPGTRLTVT.

This clone was seen only a few times. The gene calls are TRBV7-9 and TRBJ2-1; the D gene is possibly TRBD2 (5 bases). The CDR3 sequence is 12 residues long. V lost 4 bases to trimming and J lost 9 bases, with 10 bases between them. CDR1 SEHNR and CDR2 FQNEAQ come from the germline V gene (reference sequence). This CDR3 reads CASSSGLGEQFF. For the CDR3, the DNA is TGTGCCAGCAGCTCGGGATTGGGTGAGCAGTTCTTC.

V usage is TRBV7-3 and J usage is TRBJ1-2; 8 positions agree with TRBD1. Germline CDR1 SGHTA, CDR2 FQGTGA. The V gene end was trimmed by 2 bases and the J gene end by 0 bases; junction bases not matched to a gene: 8. The CDR3 consists of 17 residues. This CDR3 reads CASSLLPGQGPNYGYTF. The CDR3 DNA reads as TGTGCCAGCAGCTTACTTCCAGGACAGGGCCCTAACTATGGCTACACCTTC. Full variable domain (outside the CDR3, taken from reference TRBV7-3 and TRBJ1-2): GAGVSQTPSNKVTEKGKYVELRCDPISGHTALYWYRQSLGQGPEFLIYFQGTGAADDSGLPNDRFFAVRPEGSVSTLKIQRTERGDSAVYLCASSLLPGQGPNYGYTFGSGTRLTVV.

This chain joins TRBV28 and TRBJ1-2; a weak D match, TRBD1 (5 bases). CDR3 size: 16 residues. The ends were cut back, 4 bases at V and 4 bases at J, with 19 bases in the middle. Germline V gene data show CDR1 as MDHEN and CDR2 as SYDVKM. The CDR3 sequence: CASSSLGAGGAYGYTF. Here the CDR3 DNA reads TGTGCCAGCAGTTCCCTGGGCGCCGGGGGAGCCTATGGCTACACCTTC.

The CDR3 bases are TGTGCCAGCAGCAAAGATCGGACAGGGAAAAATCAGCCCCAGCATTTT. Protein sequence: CASSKDRTGKNQPQHF. This chain links TRBV21-1 with TRBJ1-5; the D call in the table, TRBD1, was not verified against the DNA. TRBV21-1 is a documented pseudogene. The CDR3 extends over 16 amino acids.

This clone has more than one count but fewer than ten. The gene calls are TRBV6-4 and TRBJ2-5; D might be TRBD2 (6 bases). CDR3 length: 14 amino acids. CDR1 and CDR2 (germline): MRHNA, SNTAGT. Trimming stripped 5 bases from V and 5 bases from J, with 15 bases between. The CDR3 region is CASSQGPGAETQYF. CDR3 DNA sequence: TGTGCCAGCAGTCAAGGACCGGGAGCCGAGACCCAGTACTTC.

This chain connects TRBV2 to TRBJ2-2; 11 bases match TRBD2. Germline CDR1 is SNHLY and CDR2 is FYNNEI. This CDR3 spans 21 amino acids. The junction had 29 bases not matched to a gene; V was cut back by 10 bases and J by 7 bases. The CDR3 sequence: CANPTTRTSGPAAGAYGELFF. The CDR3 DNA is TGTGCCAACCCGACCACCCGGACTAGCGGGCCCGCAGCGGGAGCGTACGGGGAGCTGTTTTTT.

The chain recombines TRBV4-3 with TRBJ2-1, with D perhaps TRBD1 (6 bases). Trimming stripped 0 bases from V and 7 bases from J, with 16 bases between. Germline V lookup: CDR1 LGHNA, CDR2 YSLEER. This CDR3 contains 16 residues. CDR3 bases: TGCGCCAGCAGCCAAGATGTCACGGACAGAAGTAATGAGCAGTTCTTC. Its translation: CASSQDVTDRSNEQFF.

This clone showed up just once. The rearrangement uses TRBV7-9 and TRBJ1-5; tentatively, D is TRBD1 (5 bases). V was trimmed by 4 bases and J by 7 bases, leaving 20 bases between them. Germline CDR1 reads SEHNR; CDR2 reads FQNEAQ (reference sequence). The CDR3 is 16 residues long. CDR3 in amino acids: CASSYRDSGRGQPQHF. The CDR3 nucleotides read TGTGCCAGCAGCTACCGGGACTCAGGACGGGGGCAGCCCCAGCATTTT.

The genes are TRBV27 and TRBJ1-2; D is ambiguous. Trimming left V 6 bases short and J 8 bases short, with 19 bases between. Germline CDR1 is MNHEY and CDR2 is SMNVEV (reference sequence). CDR3 size: 14 residues. CDR3 sequence (DNA): TGTGCCAGCAGGCCCTTCGGTCCTGCCGGGGGCTACACCTTC. The encoded protein is CASRPFGPAGGYTF.

This clone has only one observation. The junction and the germline gene differ at one end; a read error may be behind it. The chain couples TRBV7-9 to TRBJ2-6, with no clear D. CDR1 SEHNR and CDR2 FQNEAQ come from the germline V gene (reference sequence). The CDR3 sequence is 15 residues long. The DNA of the CDR3 is TGTTCCAGCAGCCATTGGCCGAGGGGGGCCAACGTCCTGACTTTC. This translates into CSSSHWPRGANVLTF.

The chain joins TRBV27 to TRBJ2-2, with 11 bases matching TRBD2. The length of the CDR3 is 17 residues. Germline CDR1 reads MNHEY; CDR2 reads SMNVEV (reference sequence). Unmatched junction bases numbered 8, after V lost 5 bases and J lost 3 bases. CDR3 protein: CASSKKPSGRYTGELFF. CDR3 DNA: TGTGCCAGCAGTAAAAAGCCTAGCGGGAGGTACACCGGGGAGCTGTTTTTT.